This T cell receptor beta chain was identified in a study of cytomegalovirus exposure and HLA in healthy donors. With respect to this clone: Antigen unknown.

Amplification used 60 Vbeta primers and 13 Jbeta primers. Method: immunoSEQ multiplex PCR; TCRdb's copy keeps in-frame clones and lacks some. The data hold fewer than 130,000 clones, with around three quarters observed a single time. V dropped 5 bases and J dropped 3; count of bases not matched to a gene: 9. The CDR3 is made up of 15 amino acids. The germline V gene encodes CDR1 SEHNR and CDR2 FQNEAQ (reference sequence). Regarding the study as a whole: The investigators catalogued 164 TCR beta chains as cytomegalovirus-associated. According to a later analysis, most TCR beta chains associated with CMV appeared HLA-restricted. Confirmation in vitro established that a few CMV-associated chains were specific for CMV antigens.

This TCR came from a female donor in good health and CMV-seropositive. The sequenced material came from PBMCs. The chain is built from TRBV7-9 and TRBJ1-2; 7 bases are a match to TRBD1. The CDR3, as DNA: TGTGCCAGCAGCCCTAAGGGACAGCGATACTATGGCTACACCTTC. Protein: CASSPKGQRYYGYTF.